The 17 T cell receptor beta chains presented below share a single source sample, sequenced in a study of somatic mutations in cytotoxic T cells in rheumatoid arthritis. Some clones are missing from TCRdb's copy, which holds only in-frame ones; the method was immunoSEQ multiplex PCR. The data contain about 16,000 clones, 65% to 85% of them singletons. Source material: CD8+ T cells sorted from blood. Every receptor here comes from an adult with rheumatoid arthritis.

The chain recombines TRBV18 with TRBJ1-2; possible D gene TRBD1, 6 bases. The CDR3 length is 15 residues. V was trimmed by 4 bases and J by 3 bases, leaving 15 bases between them. Germline values: CDR1 KGHSH, CDR2 LQKENI. CDR3 amino acids: CASSRGRGQDYGYTF. The CDR3 nucleotides are TGTGCCAGCTCACGGGGCAGGGGCCAAGACTATGGCTACACCTTC.

This chain links TRBV7-2 with TRBJ1-5; the D gene is possibly TRBD1 (6 bases). V shed 6 bases and J shed 4 bases, with 13 bases lying between them. CDR3 size: 14 residues. The V gene's germline CDR1 is SGHTA and CDR2 FQGNSA. This CDR3 reads CASRPTGRNQPQHF. The CDR3 region has the DNA TGTGCCAGCAGACCCACAGGGAGGAATCAGCCCCAGCATTTT.

This clone is deemed large. The chain recombines TRBV6-4 with TRBJ1-6; D might be TRBD1 (5 bases). The CDR3 covers 15 residues. V was clipped by 2 bases and J by 7 bases, with 12 bases between them. Germline loops: CDR1 MRHNA, CDR2 SNTAGT. The CDR3 spells CASSDRTGGNSPLHF. The CDR3 bases are TGTGCCAGCAGTGACCGGACCGGGGGAAATTCACCCCTCCACTTT.

The V call is TRBV2, the J call TRBJ1-3; the D gene is possibly TRBD1 (5 bases). V lost 5 bases, J lost 0 bases, and 11 bases lay in between. Per the germline V gene, CDR1 is SNHLY and CDR2 is FYNNEI. This CDR3 contains 15 residues. The CDR3 DNA reads TGTGCCAGCAGTCCCGGGACTGACTCTGGAAACACCATATATTTT. This translates into CASSPGTDSGNTIYF.

This clone was seen more than once but under ten times. The chain has TRBV15 and TRBJ1-6; 9 nucleotides align to TRBD1. The CDR3 consists of 15 residues. Germline V gene sequence: CDR1 LNHNV, CDR2 YYDKDF (reference sequence). The V gene end was trimmed by 4 bases and the J gene end by 11 bases; junction bases not matched to a gene: 9. CDR3 nucleotides: TGTGCCACCAGCAAAGGACAGGGGATGAGGACACCCCTCCACTTT. It translates to CATSKGQGMRTPLHF.

The table lists this clone with a few counts. This chain uses TRBV7-6 with TRBJ1-2, with a possible D match to TRBD1 (6 bases). Germline V gives CDR1 SGHVS, CDR2 FNYEAQ. The ends were cut back, 1 base at V and 3 bases at J, with 15 bases in the middle. CDR3 length equals 16 residues. CDR3 amino acids: CASSLGNRQEDYGYTF. CDR3 DNA: TGTGCCAGCAGCTTAGGTAACAGACAGGAAGACTATGGCTACACCTTC.

The chain recombines TRBV29-1 with TRBJ2-1; 10 bases match TRBD1. The germline gives CDR1 SQVTM, CDR2 ANQGSEA. Unmatched junction bases numbered 11, after V lost 6 bases and J lost 6 bases. The CDR3 is 15 amino acids. This CDR3 reads CSVPIDRGQSNEQFF. In nucleotides, the CDR3 is TGCAGCGTGCCCATCGACAGGGGGCAGTCCAATGAGCAGTTCTTC.

The chain's CDR3 is CASSGPLDGDYSNQPQHF. CDR3 DNA: TGCGCCAGCAGTGGCCCCCTCGACGGAGACTATAGCAATCAGCCCCAGCATTTT. V and J are TRBV10-2 and TRBJ1-5; D is undetermined. Germline loops: CDR1 WSHSY, CDR2 SAAADI. Trimming shortened V by 4 bases and J by 0 bases, and 19 bases separated the two germline ends. The CDR3 is made up of 18 amino acids.

This chain connects TRBV10-3 to TRBJ2-5, with 9 bases that match TRBD2. Germline-derived CDR1 and CDR2 are ENHRY and SYGVKD. The CDR3 runs to 15 residues. Losses at the gene ends were 11 bases for V and 1 base for J; bases not matched to a gene: 11. This CDR3 is CAVASGVTIQETQYF. The CDR3 region has the DNA TGTGCCGTAGCTAGCGGGGTGACTATCCAAGAGACCCAGTACTTC.

This clone turned up a few times. The V call is TRBV9, the J call TRBJ1-1; the D is unclear. V was clipped by 7 bases and J by 2 bases, with 12 bases between them. Germline assignment: CDR1 SGDLS and CDR2 YYNGEE. The CDR3 covers 13 residues. The CDR3 region has the DNA TGTGCCAGCGCCGGGATCAGTAACACTGAAGCTTTCTTT. Amino acid sequence: CASAGISNTEAFF.

The chain couples TRBV25-1 to TRBJ1-1; D is unresolved. Deletions cut 5 bases from V and 2 bases from J, with 6 bases between. This CDR3 spans 12 amino acids. Germline CDR1 is MGHDK and CDR2 is SYGVNS. CDR3 in DNA: TGTGCCAGCAGTCTATCCAACACTGAAGCTTTCTTT. Translated, it gives CASSLSNTEAFF.

The chain has TRBV7-9 and TRBJ2-3; tentative D call: TRBD2 (5 bases). CDR3 length equals 16 residues. Trimming left V 5 bases short and J 6 bases short, with 21 bases between. Germline values: CDR1 SEHNR, CDR2 FQNEAQ (reference sequence). The CDR3 loop reads CASSPQESAGMDTQYF. The CDR3, as DNA: TGTGCCAGCAGCCCCCAAGAATCTGCGGGTATGGATACGCAGTATTTT.

The rearrangement uses TRBV6-5 and TRBJ2-5; 13 bases are a match to TRBD2. Looked up from germline, CDR1 is MNHEY and CDR2 is SVGAGI. The CDR3 runs 15 residues. Trimming cost V 4 bases and J 1 base; bases outside gene matches: 0. CDR3 nucleotides: TGTGCCAGCAGTTGGACTAGCGGGGGCCAAGAGACCCAGTACTTC. Its translation: CASSWTSGGQETQYF.

This chain uses TRBV27 with TRBJ2-7; either TRBD1 or TRBD2 may supply D (5 bases each). CDR3 size: 13 residues. Trimming cost V 3 bases and J 5 bases, with 11 bases left between them. Germline V lookup: CDR1 MNHEY, CDR2 SMNVEV (reference sequence). The CDR3 sequence is CASSFRGVHEQYF. The DNA of the CDR3 is TGTGCCAGCAGTTTTAGAGGGGTGCACGAGCAGTACTTC.

This chain uses TRBV4-1 with TRBJ2-7; TRBD1 matches at 7 bases. J gave up 6 bases and V 2 bases, and 10 bases lay outside the gene matches. Germline values: CDR1 MGHRA, CDR2 YSYEKL. There are 15 residues in the CDR3. CDR3 protein: CASSQRTTGLPEQYF. The CDR3 nucleotides are TGCGCCAGCAGCCAAAGGACGACAGGGTTGCCCGAGCAGTACTTC.

The rearrangement uses TRBV6-5 and TRBJ2-2; 8 nucleotides line up with TRBD1. The germline V gene has CDR1 MNHEY and CDR2 SVGAGI. The CDR3 is made up of 15 amino acids. Germline trimming cut 4 bases from V and 6 bases from J; bases unmatched to any gene: 7. For the CDR3, the DNA is TGTGCCAGCAGTTGGGCGCAGGGGGCTTCCGGGGAGCTGTTTTTT. Translated, it gives CASSWAQGASGELFF.

The rearrangement uses TRBV19 and TRBJ2-3; no reliable D call. V was cut by 4 bases and J by 4 bases, with 15 bases left in between. CDR3 length: 15 residues. Per the germline V gene, CDR1 is LNHDA and CDR2 is SQIVND (reference sequence). The CDR3 loop reads CASSKSTRGSDTQYF. CDR3 bases: TGTGCCAGTAGTAAAAGTACCCGCGGCTCAGATACGCAGTATTTT.